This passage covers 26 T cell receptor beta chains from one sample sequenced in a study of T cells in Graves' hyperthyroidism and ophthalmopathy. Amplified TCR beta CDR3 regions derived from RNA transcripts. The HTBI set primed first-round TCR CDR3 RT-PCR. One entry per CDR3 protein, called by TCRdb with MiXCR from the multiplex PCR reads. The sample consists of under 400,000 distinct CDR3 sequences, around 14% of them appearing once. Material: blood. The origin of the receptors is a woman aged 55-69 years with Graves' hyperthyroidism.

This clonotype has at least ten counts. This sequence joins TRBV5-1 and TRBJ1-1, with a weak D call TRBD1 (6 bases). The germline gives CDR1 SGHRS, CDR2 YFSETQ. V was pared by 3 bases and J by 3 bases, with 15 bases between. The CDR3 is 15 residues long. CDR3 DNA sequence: TGCGCCAGCAGCTCGGCTACCGGGGGCGACACTGAAGCTTTCTTT. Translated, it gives CASSSATGGDTEAFF.

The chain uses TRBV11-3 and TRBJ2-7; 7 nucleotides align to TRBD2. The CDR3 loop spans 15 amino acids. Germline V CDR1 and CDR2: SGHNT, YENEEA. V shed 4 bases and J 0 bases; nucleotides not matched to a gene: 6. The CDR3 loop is CASSSRRGSSYEQYF. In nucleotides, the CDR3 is TGTGCCAGCAGCTCCCGTCGCGGGAGCTCCTACGAGCAGTACTTC. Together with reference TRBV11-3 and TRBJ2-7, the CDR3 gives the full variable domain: EAGVVQSPRYKIIEKKQPVAFWCNPISGHNTLYWYLQNLGQGPELLIRYENEEAVDDSQLPKDRFSAERLKGVDSTLKIQPAELGDSAVYLCASSSRRGSSYEQYFGPGTRLTVT.

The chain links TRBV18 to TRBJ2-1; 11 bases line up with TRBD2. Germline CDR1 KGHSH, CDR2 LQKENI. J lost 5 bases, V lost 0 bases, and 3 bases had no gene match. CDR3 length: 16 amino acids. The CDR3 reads CASSPPSGRDNNEQFF. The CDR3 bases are TGTGCCAGCTCACCACCTAGCGGGAGGGATAACAATGAGCAGTTCTTC.

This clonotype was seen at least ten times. CDR3 residues: CASSQPIAGGPYEQYF. The CDR3 DNA sequence: TGTGCCAGCAGCCAACCCATAGCGGGAGGGCCCTACGAGCAGTACTTC. This chain connects TRBV3-1 to TRBJ2-7; TRBD2 aligns across 11 bases. This CDR3 comprises 16 residues. Germline V lookup: CDR1 LGHDT, CDR2 YNNKEL (reference sequence). Trimming at V came to 2 bases and at J to 2 bases, leaving 5 bases not matched to a gene.

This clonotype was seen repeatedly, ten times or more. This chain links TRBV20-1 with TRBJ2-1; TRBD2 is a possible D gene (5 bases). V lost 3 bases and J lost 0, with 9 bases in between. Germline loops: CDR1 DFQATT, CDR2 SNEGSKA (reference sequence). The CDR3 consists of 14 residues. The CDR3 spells CSARDLNSYNEQFF. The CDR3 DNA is TGCAGTGCTAGGGACTTAAACTCCTACAATGAGCAGTTCTTC.

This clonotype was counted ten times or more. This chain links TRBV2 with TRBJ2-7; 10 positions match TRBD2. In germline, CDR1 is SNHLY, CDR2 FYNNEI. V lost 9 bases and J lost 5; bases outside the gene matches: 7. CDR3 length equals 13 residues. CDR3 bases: TGTGCCAGTTTACTAGCGGGATGGGACGAGCAGTACTTC. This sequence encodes CASLLAGWDEQYF.

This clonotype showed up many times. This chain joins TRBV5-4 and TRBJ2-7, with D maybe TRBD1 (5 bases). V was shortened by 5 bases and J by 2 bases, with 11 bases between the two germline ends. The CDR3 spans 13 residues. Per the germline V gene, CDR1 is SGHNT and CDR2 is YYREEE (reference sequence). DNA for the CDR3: TGTGCCAGCAGGAAGCAGGGAACCTACGAGCAGTACTTC. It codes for CASRKQGTYEQYF.

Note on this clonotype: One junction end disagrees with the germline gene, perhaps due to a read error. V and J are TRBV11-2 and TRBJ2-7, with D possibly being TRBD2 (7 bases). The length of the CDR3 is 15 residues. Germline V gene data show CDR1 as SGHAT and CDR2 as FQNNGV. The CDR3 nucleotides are TGTGCCAGCAGCCTAGAGGGGGGGTTGACGGGCGAGCAGTACTTC. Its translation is CASSLEGGLTGEQYF.

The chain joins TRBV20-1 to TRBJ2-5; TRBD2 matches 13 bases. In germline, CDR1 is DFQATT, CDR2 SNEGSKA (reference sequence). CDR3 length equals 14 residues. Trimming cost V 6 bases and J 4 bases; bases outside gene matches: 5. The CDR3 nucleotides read TGCAGTGCGTGGACTAGCGGGAGTTCAGAGACCCAGTACTTC. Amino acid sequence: CSAWTSGSSETQYF.

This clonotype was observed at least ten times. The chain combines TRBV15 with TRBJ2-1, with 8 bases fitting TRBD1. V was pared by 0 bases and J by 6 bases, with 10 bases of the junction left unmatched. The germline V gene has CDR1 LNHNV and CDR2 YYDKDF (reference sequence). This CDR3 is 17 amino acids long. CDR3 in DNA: TGTGCCACCAGCAGAGATAGGACAGGGTCTCCCCTCAATGAGCAGTTCTTC. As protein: CATSRDRTGSPLNEQFF.

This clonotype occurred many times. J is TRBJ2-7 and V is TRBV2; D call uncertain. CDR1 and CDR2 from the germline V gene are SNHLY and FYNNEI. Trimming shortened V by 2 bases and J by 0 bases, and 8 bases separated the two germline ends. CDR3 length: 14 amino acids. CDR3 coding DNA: TGTGCCAGCAGTGAACAGGTGAACTCCTACGAGCAGTACTTC. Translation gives CASSEQVNSYEQYF. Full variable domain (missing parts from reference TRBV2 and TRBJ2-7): EPEVTQTPSHQVTQMGQEVILRCVPISNHLYFYWYRQILGQKVEFLVSFYNNEISEKSEIFDDQFSVERPDGSNFTLKIRSTKLEDSAMYFCASSEQVNSYEQYFGPGTRLTVT.

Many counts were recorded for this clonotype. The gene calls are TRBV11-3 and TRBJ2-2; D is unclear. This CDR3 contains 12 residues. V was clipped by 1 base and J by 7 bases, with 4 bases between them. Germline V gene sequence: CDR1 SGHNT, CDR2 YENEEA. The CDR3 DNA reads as TGTGCCAGCAGCTTAGGAGTCGGGGAGCTGTTTTTT. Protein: CASSLGVGELFF. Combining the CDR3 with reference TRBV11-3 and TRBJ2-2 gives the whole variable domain EAGVVQSPRYKIIEKKQPVAFWCNPISGHNTLYWYLQNLGQGPELLIRYENEEAVDDSQLPKDRFSAERLKGVDSTLKIQPAELGDSAVYLCASSLGVGELFFGEGSRLTVL.

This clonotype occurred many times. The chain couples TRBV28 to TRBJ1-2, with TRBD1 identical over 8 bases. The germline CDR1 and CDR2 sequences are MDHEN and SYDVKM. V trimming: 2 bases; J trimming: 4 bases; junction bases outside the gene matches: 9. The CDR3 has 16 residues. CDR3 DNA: TGTGCCAGCAGTTTAGCATCAGGGGGCTCTGGCTATGGCTACACCTTC. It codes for CASSLASGGSGYGYTF.

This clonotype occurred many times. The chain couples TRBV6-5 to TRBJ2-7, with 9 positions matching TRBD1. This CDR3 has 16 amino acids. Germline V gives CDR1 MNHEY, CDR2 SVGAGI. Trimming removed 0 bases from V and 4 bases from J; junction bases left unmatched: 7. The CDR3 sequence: CASSYSFTGGQYEQYF. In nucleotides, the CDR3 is TGTGCCAGCAGTTACTCGTTCACAGGGGGCCAGTACGAGCAGTACTTC.

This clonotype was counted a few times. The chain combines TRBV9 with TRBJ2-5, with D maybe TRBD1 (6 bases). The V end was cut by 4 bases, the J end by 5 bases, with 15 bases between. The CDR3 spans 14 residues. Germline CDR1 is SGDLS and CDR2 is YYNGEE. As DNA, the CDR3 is TGTGCCAGCAGCCCGCAGGGGTCCCATGAGACCCAGTACTTC. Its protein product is CASSPQGSHETQYF.

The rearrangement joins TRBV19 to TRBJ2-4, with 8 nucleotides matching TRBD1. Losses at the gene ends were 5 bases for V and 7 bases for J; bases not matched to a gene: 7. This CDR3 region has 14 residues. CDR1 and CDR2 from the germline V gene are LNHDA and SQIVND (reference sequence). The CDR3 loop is CASSPGQAVNIQYF. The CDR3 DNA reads TGTGCCAGTAGTCCGGGACAGGCTGTGAACATTCAGTACTTC.

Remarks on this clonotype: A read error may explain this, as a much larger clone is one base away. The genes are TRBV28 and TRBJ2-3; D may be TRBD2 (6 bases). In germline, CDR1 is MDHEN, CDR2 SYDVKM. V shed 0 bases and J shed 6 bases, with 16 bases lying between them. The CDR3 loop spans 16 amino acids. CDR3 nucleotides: TGTGCCAGCAGTTTATGGGGGACTGGCGGTTCGGATACGCAGTATTTT. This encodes CASSLWGTGGSDTQYF.

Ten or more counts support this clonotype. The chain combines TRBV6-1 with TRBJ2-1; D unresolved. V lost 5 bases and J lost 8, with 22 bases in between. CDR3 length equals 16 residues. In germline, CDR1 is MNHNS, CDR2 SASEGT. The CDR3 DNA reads TGTGCCAGCAGTTGGGCCCCGGGCCAACGCAAATATGAGCAGTTCTTC. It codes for CASSWAPGQRKYEQFF.

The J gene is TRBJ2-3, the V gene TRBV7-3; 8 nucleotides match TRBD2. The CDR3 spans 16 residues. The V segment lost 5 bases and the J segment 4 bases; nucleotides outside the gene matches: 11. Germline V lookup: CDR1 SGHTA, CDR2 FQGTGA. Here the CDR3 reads CASSPLSGRAADTQYF. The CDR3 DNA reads TGTGCCAGCAGCCCCCTTTCCGGGAGGGCCGCAGATACGCAGTATTTT.

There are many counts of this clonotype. CDR3 region: CASTLGENTEAFF. For the CDR3, the DNA is TGTGCCAGCACCCTCGGGGAGAACACTGAAGCTTTCTTT. The chain joins TRBV2 to TRBJ1-1; D unclear. CDR1 and CDR2 (germline): SNHLY, FYNNEI. Trimming left V 7 bases short and J 1 base short, with 10 bases between. This CDR3 is 13 amino acids long. Drawing the rest from reference TRBV2 and TRBJ1-1, the complete variable domain is EPEVTQTPSHQVTQMGQEVILRCVPISNHLYFYWYRQILGQKVEFLVSFYNNEISEKSEIFDDQFSVERPDGSNFTLKIRSTKLEDSAMYFCASTLGENTEAFFGQGTRLTVV.

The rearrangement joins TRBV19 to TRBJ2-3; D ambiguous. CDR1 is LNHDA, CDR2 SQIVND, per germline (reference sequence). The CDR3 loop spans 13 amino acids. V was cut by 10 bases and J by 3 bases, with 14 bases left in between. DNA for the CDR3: TGTGCCACGTCGCAGGCCATAACAGATACGCAGTATTTT. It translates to CATSQAITDTQYF.

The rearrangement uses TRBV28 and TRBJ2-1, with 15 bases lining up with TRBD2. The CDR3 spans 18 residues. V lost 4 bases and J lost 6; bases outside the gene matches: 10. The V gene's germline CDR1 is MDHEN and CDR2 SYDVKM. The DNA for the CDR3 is TGTGCCAGCAGTTCCCGCCTATCGGGACTAGCGGGAGGCAATGAGCAGTTCTTC. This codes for CASSSRLSGLAGGNEQFF. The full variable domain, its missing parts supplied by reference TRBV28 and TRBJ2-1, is DVKVTQSSRYLVKRTGEKVFLECVQDMDHENMFWYRQDPGLGLRLIYFSYDVKMKEKGDIPEGYSVSREKKERFSLILESASTNQTSMYLCASSSRLSGLAGGNEQFFGPGTRLTVL.

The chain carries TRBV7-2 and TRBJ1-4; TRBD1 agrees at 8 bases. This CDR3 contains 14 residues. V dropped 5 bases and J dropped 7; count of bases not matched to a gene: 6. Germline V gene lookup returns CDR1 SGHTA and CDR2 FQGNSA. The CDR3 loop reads CASSIRQGPEKLFF. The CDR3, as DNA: TGTGCCAGCAGCATTAGACAGGGGCCTGAAAAACTGTTTTTT.

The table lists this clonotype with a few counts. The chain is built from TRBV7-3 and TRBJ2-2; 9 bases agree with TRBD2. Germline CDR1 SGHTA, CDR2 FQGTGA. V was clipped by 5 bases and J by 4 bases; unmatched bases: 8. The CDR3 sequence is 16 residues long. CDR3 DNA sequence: TGTGCCAGCAGCCAACAAGCGGGAGGAGGCACCGGGGAGCTGTTTTTT. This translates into CASSQQAGGGTGELFF. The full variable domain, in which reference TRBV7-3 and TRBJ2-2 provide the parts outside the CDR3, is GAGVSQTPSNKVTEKGKYVELRCDPISGHTALYWYRQSLGQGPEFLIYFQGTGAADDSGLPNDRFFAVRPEGSVSTLKIQRTERGDSAVYLCASSQQAGGGTGELFFGEGSRLTVL.

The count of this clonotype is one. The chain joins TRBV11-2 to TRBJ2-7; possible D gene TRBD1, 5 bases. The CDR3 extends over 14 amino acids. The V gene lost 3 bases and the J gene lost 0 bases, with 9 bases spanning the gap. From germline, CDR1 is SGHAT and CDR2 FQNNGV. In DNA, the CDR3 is TGTGCCAGCAGCTTGACAGTAGGCTCCTACGAGCAGTACTTC. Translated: CASSLTVGSYEQYF.

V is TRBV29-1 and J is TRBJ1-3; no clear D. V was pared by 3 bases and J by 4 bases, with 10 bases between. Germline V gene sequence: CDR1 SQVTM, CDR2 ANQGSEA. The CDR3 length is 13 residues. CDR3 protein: CSVERGAGNTIYF. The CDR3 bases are TGCAGCGTTGAGCGGGGAGCGGGAAACACCATATATTTT.